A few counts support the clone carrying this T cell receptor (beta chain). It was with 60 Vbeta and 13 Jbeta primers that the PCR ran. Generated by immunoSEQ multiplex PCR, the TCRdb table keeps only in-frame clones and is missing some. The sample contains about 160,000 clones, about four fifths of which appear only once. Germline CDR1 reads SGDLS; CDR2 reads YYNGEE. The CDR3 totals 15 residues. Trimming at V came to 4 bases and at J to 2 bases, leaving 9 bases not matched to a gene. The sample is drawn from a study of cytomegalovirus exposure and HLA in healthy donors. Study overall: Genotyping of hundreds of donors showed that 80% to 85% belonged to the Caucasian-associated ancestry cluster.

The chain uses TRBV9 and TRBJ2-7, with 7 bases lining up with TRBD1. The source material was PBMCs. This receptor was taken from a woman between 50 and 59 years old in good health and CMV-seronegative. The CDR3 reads CASSPQTGSPYEQYF. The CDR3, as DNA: TGTGCCAGCAGCCCGCAGACAGGGTCCCCCTACGAGCAGTACTTC.